This TCR beta chain was observed in a study of cytomegalovirus exposure and HLA in healthy donors (dated by TCRdb to between 2016 and 2019). At the level of the whole study: According to an earlier analysis of a few hundred of the donors, some 180 million T cells yielded over 90 million unique TCR beta sequences and more than 250 Gb of sequence data. Roughly 300 gigabases of sequencing data and approximately 85 million unique TCR sequences were included in an early release covering about 600 HLA-typed donors. Among the approximately 420 genotyped donors, around 81% belonged to the genetic ancestry cluster associated with self-reported Caucasian donors. The study was designed to test whether signatures of past pathogen exposure could be identified by cataloging public T cell receptors. Using immunosequencing, the study profiled T cell repertoires from about 620 subjects and related those repertoires to cytomegalovirus serostatus. Along with the roughly 670-subject first cohort, a separate validation cohort of over a hundred different subjects was used. The study combined high-throughput TCR immunosequencing, statistical association of individual TCRs with disease status, and machine learning to predict cytomegalovirus infection status. A later analysis re-analyzed previously published TCR beta repertoires from roughly 630 donors and added high-resolution HLA genotyping to study TCR occurrence patterns. Rather than using new phenotypic data, the later analysis identified candidate immune exposures from TCR beta sequences and from how often those sequences occurred across donors. In an earlier analysis of 587 of the donors, high-throughput TCR beta sequencing was used to judge whether each TCR beta V gene segment behaved as functional or pseudogenic. Donor age, sex, ethnicity and CMV serostatus were compiled together with the repertoire data. A later genetic analysis took genome-wide SNP genotypes for about 55% of the 666 donors and used that subset as a discovery cohort. Every repertoire in the discovery cohort had been generated on one and the same sequencing platform. Both class I and class II loci were covered by HLA typing, at four-digit resolution. Typing coverage varied by locus: roughly 629-640 donors for A, B, C, DRB1 and DQB1; 500 to 550 for DQA1; over 600 for DPA1; under 490 for DPB1. Roughly five DR-DQ haplotypes were handled as single units for association and clustering, since linkage in the cohort was strong. On average, approximately 250,000 unique TCR beta nucleotide sequences were sequenced per donor among 398 genotyped donors of the cohort, with about 19% of those sequences being non-productive. Study-level results and caveats: The presence/absence analyses assumed that sequencing depth was roughly uniform across donors, and that assumption may not be true. The authors suggested that the approach could potentially be generalized to other disease states and immunological phenotypes. CMV serostatus was the only immune exposure information available for the cohort. Most CMV-associated TCR beta chains appeared to be HLA-restricted in a later analysis, and the HLA associations seemed to be driven largely by CMV exposure. The sequencing pipeline was judged likely to have produced a cluster of highly shared sequence variants as a technical artifact. Because counts were too low, approximately 15 rarely observed V segments, including chromosome 9 orphons, were excluded from the earlier analysis of fewer than 650 of the donors. Linkage disequilibrium might explain the correlated functional status among segregating V segments, but an unknown experimental factor could not be excluded. Assigning TCR associations to individual alleles was difficult when HLA alleles, especially DR and DQ, strongly co-occurred. HLA typing was unavailable for some donors at each locus, so association tests used only the typed subset. In vitro tests confirmed that three of the cytomegalovirus-associated TCR beta chains recognize cytomegalovirus antigens. A later analysis found that TCR association rates varied across HLA loci, with DRB1 alleles showing the most associated TCRs and HLA-C alleles the fewest. An earlier analysis of around 540 of the donors showed that most TCR beta V segments appeared in productive rearrangements either about 90% or about 30% of the time, which broadly matched IMGT annotations. A further reported finding was that TCR beta sequences accurately predicted the HLA-A and HLA-B alleles for most subjects in the first cohort. Some IMGT-functional V segments, including TRBV6-2 and TRBV6-3, could not be distinguished by the 87-base-pair reads and were therefore excluded. In both the original and validation cohorts, the classifier was reported to diagnose cytomegalovirus status with high specificity and sensitivity. The study gave a list of 150 to 200 TCR beta chains associated with cytomegalovirus. In a later genetic analysis, a missense DCLRE1C variant was associated with V-gene and J-gene trimming of TCR beta chains, and the association was replicated in an independent cohort. Most TCR sequences were observed very rarely across donors, whereas some public TCRs were present in many individuals. In a later analysis, some 17,000 TCR beta sequences were associated with specific HLA alleles at a false discovery rate of 0.05. Compared with the roughly 700-donor mean, donors in an Asian-associated ancestry cluster had fewer N-insertions in productive TCRs, according to a later genetic analysis. In a later analysis, HLA-associated TCR beta chains showed more clonal expansion and lower generation probabilities than non-associated chains that were equally common. A later analysis reported that several top co-occurrence clusters appeared linked to parvovirus B19, influenza, CMV and Epstein-Barr virus. The cohort was sequenced for TCR beta chains only, and without alpha or paired-chain data the features that could be detected were limited.

Details on this clone: Its binding antigen is unknown. Nothing much larger sits one base from this clone, and base qualities are not available.

The cohort was made up of approximately 670 healthy bone marrow donors. At the time of sampling, every cohort member was nominally healthy, though immune exposures that went unrecorded were likely present. The donor was CMV seropositive and was included in the group of approximately 310 seropositive cohort members. Every donor gave a peripheral blood sample, and the peripheral blood mononuclear cells from that sample were used for TCR beta sequencing. Genomic DNA extraction from the blood cell samples was performed with the Qiagen DNeasy Blood Extraction Kit. Cut back by 3 bases and 3 bases, the V and J ends lie 2 bases apart. The CDR3 covers 11 residues, taking in both the cysteine and the phenylalanine. The kept DNA is CDR3 alone, 33 bases in frame from the first base. The germline V gene (reference sequence) provides CDR1 LNHDA and CDR2 SQIVND. Library method: the immunoSEQ multiplex PCR assay. For the multiplex PCR, a mixture combining 60 forward primers for TCR Vbeta segments and 13 reverse primers for TCR Jbeta segments was used. A multiplex PCR assay on genomic DNA amplified the CDR3 region of rearranged TCR beta genes. The Illumina HiSeq System was used to sequence the amplified TCR beta libraries as 87-base-pair reads. The study's processing was this. In a later analysis, some 80 million unique TCR beta chains were counted across the approximately 670 repertoires, and around 11 million of these chains were shared by at least two donors. A nearest-neighbor algorithm error-corrected the raw reads and collapsed the reads into unique sequences, merging closely related sequences to remove PCR and sequencing errors. Alignment of CDR3 sequences to IMGT reference sequences was used to assign V, D and J gene segments. For a sequence to be retained, at least a six-nucleotide match to both a V gene segment and a J gene segment was required. A rearrangement was called productive if the CDR3 had no stop codons and remained in frame with V and J, and every other rearrangement was called non-productive. CDR3 was defined by IMGT convention, running from the second conserved V-encoded cysteine to the conserved J-encoded phenylalanine. The earlier analysis of 587 of the donors excluded sequences that lacked an unambiguous match to a single V gene segment. In an earlier analysis of several hundred of the donors, V segments were called functional above 56.7% productive rearrangements and were called segregating when the between-donor standard deviation exceeded 5%. To diagnose cytomegalovirus status from the catalog of TCR beta chain sequences, a statistical classification framework was built. In a later analysis, TCR nucleotide sequences were compared against IMGT/GENE-DB human TR gene sequences so that V and J genes could be assigned. The TCRdist pipeline was used in a later analysis to assign CDR3 sequences and most-parsimonious VDJ recombination scenarios. In a later analysis, every TCR beta chain was defined by the combination of its CDR3 amino acid sequence and its V-gene family, and reads without a unique V-gene family were dropped. As a way to deal with suspected cross-contamination and a sequencing artifact, a later analysis dropped 450 to 600 nucleotide sequences that were highly shared and had low generation probability. A later analysis calculated a clonal expansion index for each public chain from normalized within-repertoire ranks of inferred template counts. In a later analysis, generation probabilities were computed with a VDJ recombination model fitted to out-of-frame rearrangements, and the resulting probabilities were checked against IGoR. In a later analysis, hypergeometric tests were used to score TCR-TCR, TCR-HLA and TCR-CMV co-occurrence, with a repertoire-size bias correction applied to TCR pairs. False discovery rates were estimated in a later analysis by permuting HLA or CMV assignments 20 times. In a later analysis, co-occurring TCRs were grouped using DBSCAN, and TCRdist sequence similarity was added for clustering within HLA-allele-positive subsets. Co-occurrence clustering excluded repertoires with fewer than 30,000 or more than 120,000 public chains, plus five with anomalous nucleotide sharing. TCRdb re-hosts the immuneACCESS table, in-frame sequences only. Its copies lack some clones; in the studies checked, an unresolved V gene accounts for under half of them, and the cause for the rest is not known. V, J and clone size reflect that table, while D and trimming were determined from the DNA. Recorded for this sample are around 150,000 clones; around four fifths of them occurred a single time. The ten most abundant clones make up around 7.8% of the sample.

Here the chain combines TRBV19 and TRBJ1-1, with the D gene not clear enough to name. The sequenced sample consisted of PBMCs. This TCR was sampled from a woman in her forties or fifties in good health and CMV-seropositive. The CDR3 amino acid sequence is: CASSIYTEAFF. The DNA sequence follows: TGTGCCAGTAGTATCTACACTGAAGCTTTCTTT. Extended through the reference TRBV19 and TRBJ1-1 proteins, this CDR3 yields the full variable domain: DGGITQSPKYLFRKEGQNVTLSCEQNLNHDAMYWYRQDPGQGLRLIYYSQIVNDFQKGDIAEGYSVSREKKESFPLTVTSAQKNPTAFYLCASSIYTEAFFGQGTRLTVV.